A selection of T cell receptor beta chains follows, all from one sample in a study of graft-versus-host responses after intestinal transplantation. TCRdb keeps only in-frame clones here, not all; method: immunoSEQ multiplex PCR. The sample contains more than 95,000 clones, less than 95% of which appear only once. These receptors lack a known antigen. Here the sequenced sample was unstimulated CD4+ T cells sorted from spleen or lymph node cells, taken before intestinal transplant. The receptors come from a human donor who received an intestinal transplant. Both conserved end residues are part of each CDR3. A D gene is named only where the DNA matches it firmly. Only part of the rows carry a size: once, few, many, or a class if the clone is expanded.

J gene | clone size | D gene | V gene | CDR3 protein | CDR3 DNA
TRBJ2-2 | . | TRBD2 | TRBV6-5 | CASSSGRQTGELFF | TGTGCCAGCAGTAGCGGGAGGCAAACCGGGGAGCTGTTTTTT
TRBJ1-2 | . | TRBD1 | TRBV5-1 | CASSLAGDLGQGFRYTF | TGCGCCAGCAGCTTGGCGGGAGACTTGGGACAGGGCTTTCGCTACACCTTC
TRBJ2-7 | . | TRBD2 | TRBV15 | CATSRGLAGGYEQYF | TGTGCCACCAGCAGAGGTTTAGCGGGAGGTTACGAGCAGTACTTC
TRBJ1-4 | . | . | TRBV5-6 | CASSLRGGGGKLFF | TGTGCCAGCAGCTTGCGCGGGGGAGGCGGAAAACTGTTTTTT
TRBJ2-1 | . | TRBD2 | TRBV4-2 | CASSQSRGLGYNEQFF | TGTGCCAGCAGCCAAAGCCGCGGACTAGGCTACAATGAGCAGTTCTTC
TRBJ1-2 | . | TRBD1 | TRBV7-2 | CASSLVYRGRKDGYTF | TGTGCCAGCAGCTTAGTTTACAGGGGGCGGAAGGATGGCTACACCTTC
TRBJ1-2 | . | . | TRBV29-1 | CSVEGAGADGYTF | TGCAGCGTTGAAGGGGCAGGAGCGGATGGCTACACCTTC
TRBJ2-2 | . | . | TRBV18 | CASSPLRQANTGELFF | TGTGCCAGCTCACCACTGAGACAAGCGAACACCGGGGAGCTGTTTTTT
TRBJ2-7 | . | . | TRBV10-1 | CANLKQDSYEQYF | TGCGCCAACCTTAAGCAGGATTCCTACGAGCAGTACTTC
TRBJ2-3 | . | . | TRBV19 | CASSLDLGDTQYF | TGTGCCAGTAGCCTTGACTTGGGAGATACGCAGTATTTT
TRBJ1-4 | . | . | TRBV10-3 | CAIRDNNEKLFF | TGTGCCATCAGGGACAATAATGAAAAACTGTTTTTT
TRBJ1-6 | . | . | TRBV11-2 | CASTPGVGSPLHF | TGTGCCAGCACCCCGGGGGTAGGGTCACCCCTCCACTTT
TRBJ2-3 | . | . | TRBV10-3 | CATRVGADTDTQYF | TGTGCCACCCGAGTGGGGGCCGACACAGATACGCAGTATTTT
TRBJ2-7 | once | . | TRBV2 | CASTQGGPSYEQYF | TGTGCCAGCACCCAAGGGGGACCTTCTTACGAGCAGTACTTC
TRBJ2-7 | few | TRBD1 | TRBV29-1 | CSVDTLGQGYEQYF | TGCAGCGTTGATACTCTTGGACAGGGTTACGAGCAGTACTTC
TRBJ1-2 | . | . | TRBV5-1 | CASRGTEQFYGYTF | TGCGCCAGCAGAGGAACAGAGCAGTTCTATGGCTACACCTTC
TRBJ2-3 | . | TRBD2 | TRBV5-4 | CASSLRLAETDTQYF | TGTGCCAGCAGCCTGAGACTAGCGGAAACAGATACGCAGTATTTT
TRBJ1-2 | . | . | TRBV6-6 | CASSFGQNYGYTF | TGTGCCAGCAGTTTCGGACAGAACTATGGCTACACCTTC
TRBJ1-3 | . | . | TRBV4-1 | CASSPREDVSGNTIYF | TGCGCCAGCAGCCCCCGGGAGGATGTCTCTGGAAACACCATATATTTT
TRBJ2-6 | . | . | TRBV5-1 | CASSLRSHRESSGANVLTF | TGCGCCAGCAGCTTGAGGTCCCACAGGGAAAGCTCTGGGGCCAACGTCCTGACTTTC
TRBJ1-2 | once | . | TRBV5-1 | CASSLDRDRGGYTF | TGCGCCAGCAGCTTGGACAGGGATCGCGGTGGCTACACCTTC
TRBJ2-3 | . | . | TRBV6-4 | CASSGVGGDTQYF | TGTGCCAGCAGTGGAGTAGGGGGAGATACGCAGTATTTT
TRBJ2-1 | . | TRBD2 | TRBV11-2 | CASSSLAGGPIF | TGTGCCAGCAGCTCACTAGCGGGAGGGCCGATCTTC
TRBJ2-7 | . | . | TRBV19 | CASSVGDFLSYEQYF | TGTGCCAGTAGTGTTGGGGACTTTCTCTCCTACGAGCAGTACTTC
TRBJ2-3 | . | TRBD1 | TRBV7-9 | CASSHSTGADTQYF | TGTGCCAGCAGCCACTCGACAGGGGCAGATACGCAGTATTTT
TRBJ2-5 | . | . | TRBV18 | CASSPLGVRETQYF | TGTGCCAGCTCGCCGCTCGGAGTTCGGGAGACCCAGTACTTC
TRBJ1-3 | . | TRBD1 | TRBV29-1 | CSVSKTGVSGNTIYF | TGCAGCGTTTCGAAAACAGGGGTCTCTGGAAACACCATATATTTT
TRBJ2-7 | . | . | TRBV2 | CASTSSRYEQYF | TGTGCCAGCACATCTAGCCGCTACGAGCAGTACTTC
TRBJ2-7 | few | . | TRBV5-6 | CASSLGRRVAYEQYF | TGTGCCAGCAGCTTGGGGCGCAGGGTAGCCTACGAGCAGTACTTC
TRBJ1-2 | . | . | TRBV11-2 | CASSSGQPPPFNYGYTF | TGTGCCAGCAGCTCCGGACAGCCACCCCCCTTTAACTATGGCTACACCTTC
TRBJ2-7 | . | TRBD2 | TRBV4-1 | CASSQDGGRAYEQYF | TGCGCCAGCAGCCAAGATGGGGGGAGGGCCTACGAGCAGTACTTC
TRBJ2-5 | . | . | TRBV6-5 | CASRGTNPSWETQYF | TGTGCCAGCAGGGGGACAAACCCCAGTTGGGAGACCCAGTACTTC
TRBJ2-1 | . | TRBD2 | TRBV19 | CASSLIAGVEFF | TGTGCCAGTAGTCTAATAGCGGGAGTAGAATTCTTC
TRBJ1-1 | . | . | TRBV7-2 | CASSLGGRVAARAFF | TGTGCCAGCAGCTTAGGGGGGCGAGTCGCCGCAAGAGCTTTCTTT
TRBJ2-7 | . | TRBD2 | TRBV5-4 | CASSSGRAGSYEQYF | TGTGCCAGCAGCTCCGGGAGAGCGGGGTCCTACGAGCAGTACTTC
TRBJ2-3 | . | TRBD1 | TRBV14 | CASSQTGGSTDTQYF | TGTGCCAGCAGCCAGACAGGGGGCAGCACAGATACGCAGTATTTT
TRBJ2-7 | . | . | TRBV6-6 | CASSYSGQYF | TGTGCCAGCAGTTACTCCGGGCAGTACTTC
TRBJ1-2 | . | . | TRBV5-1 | CASSHGQINYGYTF | TGCGCCAGCAGCCACGGACAGATTAACTATGGCTACACCTTC
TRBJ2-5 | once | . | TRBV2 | CASRAVETQYF | TGTGCCAGCAGAGCGGTAGAGACCCAGTACTTC
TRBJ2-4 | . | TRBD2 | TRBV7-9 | CASSPGVAGIAKNIQYF | TGTGCCAGCAGCCCAGGGGTAGCGGGAATAGCCAAAAACATTCAGTACTTC
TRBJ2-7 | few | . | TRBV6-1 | CASSGVSVSYEQYF | TGTGCCAGCAGCGGAGTGTCGGTCTCCTACGAGCAGTACTTC
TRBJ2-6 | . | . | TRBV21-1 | CASTLKGPSGANVLTF | TGTGCCAGCACCCTTAAGGGGCCCTCTGGGGCCAACGTCCTGACTTTC
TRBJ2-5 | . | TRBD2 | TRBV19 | CASKGGGRAGETQYF | TGTGCCAGTAAGGGAGGCGGGAGGGCCGGAGAGACCCAGTACTTC
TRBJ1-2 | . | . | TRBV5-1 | CASSLAPQGLLGYTF | TGCGCCAGCAGCTTGGCCCCTCAGGGGCTACTAGGCTACACCTTC
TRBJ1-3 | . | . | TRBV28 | CASRTALPGNTIYF | TGTGCCAGCAGGACAGCCTTACCTGGAAACACCATATATTTT
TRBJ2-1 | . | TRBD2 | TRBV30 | CAWSGGRVDNEQLF | TGTGCCTGGAGTGGCGGGAGGGTCGACAATGAGCAGCTCTTC
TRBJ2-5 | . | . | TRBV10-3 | CAIGKEGSAGPVIGATQYF | TGTGCCATCGGCAAGGAGGGATCAGCGGGTCCGGTGATAGGGGCGACCCAGTACTTC
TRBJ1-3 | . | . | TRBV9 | CASSVSGNTIYF | TGTGCCAGCAGCGTATCAGGAAACACCATATATTTT
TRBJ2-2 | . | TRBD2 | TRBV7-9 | CASSLAGGSYTGELFF | TGTGCCAGCAGCTTGGCCGGGGGGAGTTACACCGGGGAGCTGTTTTTT
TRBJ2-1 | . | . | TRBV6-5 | CASSRAGTNNEQFF | TGTGCCAGCAGTAGGGCGGGTACAAACAATGAGCAGTTCTTC
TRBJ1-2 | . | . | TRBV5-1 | CASSSQAYGYTF | TGCGCCAGCAGCTCACAGGCGTATGGCTACACCTTC
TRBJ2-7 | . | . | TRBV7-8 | CASSLQGSPYEQYF | TGTGCCAGCAGCCTACAGGGTTCTCCCTACGAGCAGTACTTC
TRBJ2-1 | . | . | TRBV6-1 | CASSEGLEDEQFF | TGTGCCAGCAGTGAAGGACTAGAGGATGAGCAGTTCTTC
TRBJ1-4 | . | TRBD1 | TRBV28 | CASSSAGTGKSRGKLFF | TGTGCCAGCAGTTCCGCCGGGACAGGGAAGAGCAGGGGAAAACTGTTTTTT
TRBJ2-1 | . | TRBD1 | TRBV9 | CASSVDPGQYYNEQFF | TGTGCCAGCAGCGTAGATCCGGGACAGTACTACAATGAGCAGTTCTTC